A single sample is the source of the 14 T cell receptor beta chains below, sequenced in a study of blood T cell repertoires in COVID-19. TCRdb's table, derived via immunoSEQ multiplex PCR, lists solely in-frame clones and lacks some. The profile shows around 130,000 clones, 65% to 85% of them singletons. The material sequenced was peripheral blood. All receptors derive from a human donor in a cohort sampled during active COVID-19.

The chain uses TRBV5-1 and TRBJ1-1; TRBD1 aligns across 10 bases. Germline values: CDR1 SGHRS, CDR2 YFSETQ. The CDR3 is 17 residues long. V lost 4 bases to trimming and J lost 5 bases; unmatched junction nucleotides: 14. CDR3 amino acids: CASSRGQGGKIGTEAFF. In DNA form, the CDR3 reads TGCGCCAGCAGCCGTGGACAGGGGGGTAAAATAGGGACTGAAGCTTTCTTT.

The J gene is TRBJ1-4, the V gene TRBV3-1 (or the pseudogene TRBV3-2); 12 bases are shared with TRBD1. The length of the CDR3 is 14 residues. Germline loops: CDR1 LGHDT, CDR2 YNNKEL (reference sequence). Trimming removed 2 bases from V and 13 bases from J; junction bases left unmatched: 5. CDR3 sequence (DNA): TGTGCCAGCAGCCAAAAGGGACAGGGGGCTCGACTGTTTTTT. This sequence encodes CASSQKGQGARLFF.

The chain carries TRBV5-6 and TRBJ1-2, with D perhaps TRBD1 (5 bases). This CDR3 region has 14 residues. Looked up from germline, CDR1 is SGHDT and CDR2 is YYEEEE. Trimming removed 6 bases from V and 4 bases from J, with 16 bases in between. CDR3 DNA sequence: TGTGCCAGCATAAGGGGTACCGGAAGCTATGGCTACACCTTC. Residues: CASIRGTGSYGYTF.

The chain employs TRBV5-5 and TRBJ2-5, with TRBD2 identical over 8 bases. J gave up 4 bases and V 3 bases, and 11 bases lay outside the gene matches. The CDR3 extends over 16 amino acids. Germline CDR1 SGHKS, CDR2 YYEKEE (reference sequence). CDR3 coding DNA: TGTGCCAGCAGCTGGGGTTCGGGGGGGACGATAGAGACCCAGTACTTC. It translates to CASSWGSGGTIETQYF.

V is TRBV3-1 (or the pseudogene TRBV3-2) and J is TRBJ2-7; the D is unclear. Germline assignment: CDR1 LGHDT and CDR2 YNNKEL (reference sequence). CDR3 size: 12 residues. Between the trimmed V and J ends, which lost 4 bases and 5 bases, there was a span of 9 bases. This CDR3 is CASSLARNEQYF. For the CDR3, the DNA is TGTGCCAGCAGCCTCGCTAGGAACGAGCAGTACTTC.

The V and J genes are TRBV2 and TRBJ2-1; tentative D call: TRBD2 (6 bases). The germline V gene has CDR1 SNHLY and CDR2 FYNNEI. Trimming took 0 bases from V and 2 from J, leaving 11 bases between them. The CDR3 covers 16 residues. CDR3 sequence: CASSEAGAGTYNEQFF. The CDR3 DNA is TGTGCCAGCAGTGAAGCGGGAGCGGGCACCTACAATGAGCAGTTCTTC.

This chain connects TRBV11-2 to TRBJ1-5; a possible D gene is TRBD1 (6 bases). CDR1 is SGHAT, CDR2 FQNNGV, per germline. Trimming removed 1 base at V and 3 bases at J, with 13 bases between. CDR3 length: 16 residues. In DNA form, the CDR3 reads TGTGCCAGCAGCTTAGCACACGGGACAAACAATCAGCCCCAGCATTTT. This gives the protein CASSLAHGTNNQPQHF.

This rearrangement joins TRBV12-3 or TRBV12-4 to TRBJ1-2; D is ambiguous. The CDR3 spans 13 residues. V was trimmed by 10 bases and J by 8 bases, leaving 20 bases between them. CDR3 loop: CATSDGSTGGYTF. The CDR3 bases are TGTGCCACCTCGGATGGGTCTACGGGGGGCTACACCTTC.

This chain links TRBV19 with TRBJ1-3; a possible D gene is TRBD1 (6 bases). The V end was cut by 7 bases, the J end by 1 base, with 11 bases between. The CDR3 has 14 amino acids. Germline CDR1 LNHDA, CDR2 SQIVND (reference sequence). CDR3 residues: CASTGTGSGNTIYF. CDR3 bases: TGTGCCAGTACCGGAACAGGGTCTGGAAACACCATATATTTT.

The rearrangement joins TRBV5-1 to TRBJ2-1; 8 bases fit TRBD2. CDR3 length: 15 amino acids. The germline CDR1 and CDR2 sequences are SGHRS and YFSETQ. J was trimmed by 4 bases and V by 4 bases; bases with no gene match: 7. In DNA form, the CDR3 reads TGCGCCAGCAGCCTCCAAGCGGGGGCATACAATGAGCAGTTCTTC. Protein product: CASSLQAGAYNEQFF.

The rearrangement links TRBV7-2 to TRBJ1-2; possibly TRBD1 for D (5 bases). Per the germline V gene, CDR1 is SGHTA and CDR2 is FQGNSA. CDR3 size: 15 residues. Trimming removed 5 bases at V and 4 bases at J, with 17 bases between. The CDR3: CASSPERTSFYGYTF. The CDR3 bases are TGTGCCAGCAGCCCTGAGAGGACATCGTTCTATGGCTACACCTTC.

This clone was seen only once. V and J are TRBV12-3 or TRBV12-4 and TRBJ2-7; D not certain. The CDR3 has 13 amino acids. The V gene lost 2 bases and the J gene lost 3 bases, with 8 bases spanning the gap. This chain's CDR3 is CASSLLAHYEQYF. In DNA, the CDR3 is TGTGCCAGCAGTTTATTGGCACACTACGAGCAGTACTTC.

The chain has TRBV5-5 and TRBJ2-6; D is undetermined. The CDR3 totals 14 residues. Trimming left V 1 base short and J 4 bases short, with 6 bases between. The germline V gene has CDR1 SGHKS and CDR2 YYEKEE (reference sequence). The CDR3, as DNA: TGTGCCAGCAGCTTGCAAGCAGGGGCCAACGTCCTGACTTTC. Protein sequence: CASSLQAGANVLTF.

Comment on this clone: Within the sample, other DNA sequences also encode this same CDR3. The chain combines TRBV10-3 with TRBJ1-1; D may be TRBD1 (5 bases). Per the germline V gene, CDR1 is ENHRY and CDR2 is SYGVKD. Trimming removed 0 bases from V and 6 bases from J, with 11 bases in between. CDR3 length: 14 residues. The CDR3 DNA reads TGTGCCATCAGTGAGTCGGGGGGGGGAGCTGAAGCTTTCTTT. Residues: CAISESGGGAEAFF.